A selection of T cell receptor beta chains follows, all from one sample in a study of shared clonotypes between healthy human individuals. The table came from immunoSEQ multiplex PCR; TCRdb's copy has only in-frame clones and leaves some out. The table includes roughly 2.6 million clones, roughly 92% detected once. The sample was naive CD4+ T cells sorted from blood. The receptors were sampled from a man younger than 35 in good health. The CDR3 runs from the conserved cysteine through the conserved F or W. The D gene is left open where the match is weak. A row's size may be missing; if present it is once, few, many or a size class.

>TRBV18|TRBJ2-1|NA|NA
TGTGCCAGCTCACCTCCTAAGTCCCAGAGGTACTACAATGAGCAGTTCTTC
CASSPPKSQRYYNEQFF
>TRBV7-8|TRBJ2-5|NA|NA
TGTGCCAGCAGCACCCCTTGGGGGGCCTTGGAGACCCAGTACTTC
CASSTPWGALETQYF
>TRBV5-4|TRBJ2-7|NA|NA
TGTGCCAGCAGCTTGGCTGGGTCCTACGAGCAGTACTTC
CASSLAGSYEQYF
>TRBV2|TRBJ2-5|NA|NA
TGTGCCAGCAGTGACCGTGTCCGGGGGCGCGCAGAGACCCAGTACTTC
CASSDRVRGRAETQYF
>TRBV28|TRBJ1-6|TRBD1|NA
TGTGCCAGCAGTTCAGGACAGGGGGGCAATTCACCCCTCCACTTT
CASSSGQGGNSPLHF
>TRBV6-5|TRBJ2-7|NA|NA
TGTGCCAGCAGTAAGGACAGATCCTACGAGCAGTACTTC
CASSKDRSYEQYF
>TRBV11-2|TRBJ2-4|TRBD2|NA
TGTGCCAGCAGCTTACCAGCGGGGGGCCTCGCCAGTGCCAAAAACATTCAGTACTTC
CASSLPAGGLASAKNIQYF
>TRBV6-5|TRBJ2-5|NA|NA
TGTGCCAGCACACGGGCCGGGGAGACCCAGTACTTC
CASTRAGETQYF
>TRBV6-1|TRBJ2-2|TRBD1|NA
TGTGCCAGCAGTGGACAGGGTACCGGGGAGCTGTTTTTT
CASSGQGTGELFF
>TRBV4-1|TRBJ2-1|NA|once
TGCGCCAGCAGCCAAGAAGGACTAACCCCCTACAATGAGCAGTTCTTC
CASSQEGLTPYNEQFF
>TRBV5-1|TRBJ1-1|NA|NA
TGCGCCAGCAGCTTGGGAGTCTCCATGAACACTGAAGCTTTCTTT
CASSLGVSMNTEAFF
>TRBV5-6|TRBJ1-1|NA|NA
TGTGCCAGCAGCCCCGTAGGAACACTGAACACTGAAGCTTTCTTT
CASSPVGTLNTEAFF
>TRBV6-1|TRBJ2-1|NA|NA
TGTGCCAGCAGTGCCGTACCCGGGGGAGGAAACAATGAGCAGTTCTTC
CASSAVPGGGNNEQFF
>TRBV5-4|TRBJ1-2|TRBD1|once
TGTGCCAGCAGCTTCTCGACAGGGGGAAGCTATGGCTACACCTTC
CASSFSTGGSYGYTF
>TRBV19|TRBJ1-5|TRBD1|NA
TGTGCCAGTAGTATTCCGACAGGGCGGTCGGGACAATATAATCAGCCCCAGCATTTT
CASSIPTGRSGQYNQPQHF
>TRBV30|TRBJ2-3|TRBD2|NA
TGTGCCTGGAACCTAGCGGGAGGAGATACGCAGTATTTT
CAWNLAGGDTQYF
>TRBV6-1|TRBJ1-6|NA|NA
TGTGCCAGCAGTGACGGGACACCCGGGGTGGGTTCACCCCTCCACTTT
CASSDGTPGVGSPLHF
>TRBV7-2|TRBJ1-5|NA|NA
TGTGCCAGCAGCGCCGAACTTTTAGGGTTCGATCAGCCCCAGCATTTT
CASSAELLGFDQPQHF
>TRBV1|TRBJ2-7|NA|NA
TGCACCAGCAGAGACAGGTACAGCTCCTACGAGCAGTACTTC
CTSRDRYSSYEQYF
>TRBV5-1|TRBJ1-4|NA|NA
TGCGCCAGCAGTTTTGACAGCCTTAATGAAAAACTGTTTTTT
CASSFDSLNEKLFF
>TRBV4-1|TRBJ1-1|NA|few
TGCGCCAGCAGCCAAGTCAGGGACACTGAAGCTTTCTTT
CASSQVRDTEAFF
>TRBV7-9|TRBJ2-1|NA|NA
TGTGCCAGCAGCTTACAGGTAGAGGGTGAGCAGTTCTTC
CASSLQVEGEQFF
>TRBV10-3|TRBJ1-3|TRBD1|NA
TGTGCCATCAGTACCGGGACAGGGACTACCGGAAACACCATATATTTT
CAISTGTGTTGNTIYF
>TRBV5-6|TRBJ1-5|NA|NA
TGTGCCAGCTCCAGATACAGGGATAGCAATCAGCCCCAGCATTTT
CASSRYRDSNQPQHF
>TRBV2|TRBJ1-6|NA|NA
TGTGCCAGCAACTCAGGGGAGTCCTATAATTCACCCCTCCACTTT
CASNSGESYNSPLHF
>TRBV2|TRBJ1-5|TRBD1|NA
TGTGCCAGCAGTGAAGGGACAGGGGGCGGTCAGCCCCAGCATTTT
CASSEGTGGGQPQHF
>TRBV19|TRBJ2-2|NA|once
TGTGCCAGTAGTATCCAGCTAGGGCAGGTTAAAAGCACCGGGGAGCTGTTTTTT
CASSIQLGQVKSTGELFF
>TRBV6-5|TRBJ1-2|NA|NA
TGTGCCAGCAGTTCCCCCCCTCAGGGAGACTATGGCTACACCTTC
CASSSPPQGDYGYTF
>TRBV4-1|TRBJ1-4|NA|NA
TGCGCCAGCAGCCCCCTACTAGCGGAAAAACTGTTTTTT
CASSPLLAEKLFF
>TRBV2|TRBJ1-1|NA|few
TGTGCCAGCAGTGAAGGGGCGGGTGGCAGCTGGCACACTGAAGCTTTCTTT
CASSEGAGGSWHTEAFF
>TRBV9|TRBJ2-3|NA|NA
TGTGCCAGCAGCCCTCTGTCAATCCCAGGCACAGATACGCAGTATTTT
CASSPLSIPGTDTQYF
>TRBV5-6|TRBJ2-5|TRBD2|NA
TGTGCCAGCAGCACCCTAGCGGCTGGGGGGGAGACCCAGTACTTC
CASSTLAAGGETQYF
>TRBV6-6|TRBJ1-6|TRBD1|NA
TGTGCCAGCAGTTTCCAAAGGGGGCTGAATAATTCACCCCTCCACTTT
CASSFQRGLNNSPLHF
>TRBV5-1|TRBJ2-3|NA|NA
TGCGCCAGCAGCTTCGGGTTTTCCACAGATACGCAGTATTTT
CASSFGFSTDTQYF
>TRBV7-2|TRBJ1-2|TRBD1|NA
TGTGCCAGCAGCACGGTAATAGGACAGGGGGCGGATGGCTACACCTTC
CASSTVIGQGADGYTF
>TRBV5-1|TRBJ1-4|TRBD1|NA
TGCGCCAGCAGCCCACAGGGGAGCACTAATGAAAAACTGTTTTTT
CASSPQGSTNEKLFF
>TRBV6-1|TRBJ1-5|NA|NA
TGTGCCAGCAGTGAAGAGCCATCGGGACATCAGCCCCAGCATTTT
CASSEEPSGHQPQHF
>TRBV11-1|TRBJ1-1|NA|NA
TGTGCCAGCAGCTTAGGAGGGTATGTAGGGGACACTGAAGCTTTCTTT
CASSLGGYVGDTEAFF
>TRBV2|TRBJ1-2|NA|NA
TGTGCCAGCAGTGAAAATAGGAGCTATGGCTACACCTTC
CASSENRSYGYTF
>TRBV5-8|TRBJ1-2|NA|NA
TGTGCCAGCAGCTTTTTCTCCAGTAACTATGGCTACACCTTC
CASSFFSSNYGYTF
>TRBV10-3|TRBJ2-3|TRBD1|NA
TGTGCCATCAGTGAGACTACGCGGGACAGGAACACAGATACGCAGTATTTT
CAISETTRDRNTDTQYF
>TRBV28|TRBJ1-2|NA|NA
TGTGCCAGCAGTCTTATTGAGCTCTCCACGGATAATGGCTACACCTTC
CASSLIELSTDNGYTF
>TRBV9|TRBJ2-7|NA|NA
TGTGCCAGCAGCACCCGAGGGGACCGTATCGGTTCCTACGAGCAGTACTTC
CASSTRGDRIGSYEQYF
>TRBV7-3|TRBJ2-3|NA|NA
TGTGCCAGCAGCCCCTCGTCGTTTAGCACAGATACGCAGTATTTT
CASSPSSFSTDTQYF
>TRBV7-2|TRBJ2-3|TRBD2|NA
TGTGCCAGCAGCTTAGTCTTTGGCGGGGGGCCCGGGGGCACAGATACGCAGTATTTT
CASSLVFGGGPGGTDTQYF
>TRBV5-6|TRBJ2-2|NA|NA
TGTGCCAGCAGCTTGGATGTCAGTGGGGTCACCGGGGAGCTGTTTTTT
CASSLDVSGVTGELFF
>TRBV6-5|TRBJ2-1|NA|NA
TGTGCCAGCAGTTACGGAGCGGGCAGGGGTGAGCAGTTCTTC
CASSYGAGRGEQFF
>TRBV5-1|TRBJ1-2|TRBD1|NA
TGCGCCAGCAGCAGCGGACAGGGGCTTAACTATGGCTACACCTTC
CASSSGQGLNYGYTF
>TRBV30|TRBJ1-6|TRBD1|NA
TGTGCCTGGAGTGTAAGGGACAGAGATTCACCCCTCCACTTT
CAWSVRDRDSPLHF
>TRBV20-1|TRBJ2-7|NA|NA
TGCAGTGGGGCAGGGGTTTACGAGCAGTACTTC
CSGAGVYEQYF
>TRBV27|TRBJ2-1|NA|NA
TGTGCCAGCTCGAGGGCGGTCACCTACAATGAGCAGTTCTTC
CASSRAVTYNEQFF
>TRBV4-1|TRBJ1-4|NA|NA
TGCGCCAGCAGCCTTGGGCGCAATGAAAAACTGTTTTTT
CASSLGRNEKLFF
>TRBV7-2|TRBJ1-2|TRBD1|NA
TGTGCCAGCAGCTCCAGCCTGACAGGGTTAAATGGCTACACCTTC
CASSSSLTGLNGYTF